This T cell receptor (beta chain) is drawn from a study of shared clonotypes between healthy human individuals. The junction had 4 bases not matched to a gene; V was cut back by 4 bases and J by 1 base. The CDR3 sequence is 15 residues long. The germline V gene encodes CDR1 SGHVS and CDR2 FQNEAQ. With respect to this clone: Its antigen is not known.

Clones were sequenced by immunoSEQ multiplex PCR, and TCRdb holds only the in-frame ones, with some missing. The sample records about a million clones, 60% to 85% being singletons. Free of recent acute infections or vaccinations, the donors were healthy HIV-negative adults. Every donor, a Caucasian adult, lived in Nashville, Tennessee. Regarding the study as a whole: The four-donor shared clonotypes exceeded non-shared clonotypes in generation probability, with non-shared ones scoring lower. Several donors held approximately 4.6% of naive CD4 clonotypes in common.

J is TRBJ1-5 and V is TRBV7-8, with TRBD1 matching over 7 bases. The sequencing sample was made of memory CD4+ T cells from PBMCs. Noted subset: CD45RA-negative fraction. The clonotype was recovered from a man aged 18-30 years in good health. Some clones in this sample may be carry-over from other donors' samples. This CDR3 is CASSSDRVSNQPQHF. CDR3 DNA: TGTGCCAGCAGCTCCGACAGGGTGAGCAATCAGCCCCAGCATTTT.